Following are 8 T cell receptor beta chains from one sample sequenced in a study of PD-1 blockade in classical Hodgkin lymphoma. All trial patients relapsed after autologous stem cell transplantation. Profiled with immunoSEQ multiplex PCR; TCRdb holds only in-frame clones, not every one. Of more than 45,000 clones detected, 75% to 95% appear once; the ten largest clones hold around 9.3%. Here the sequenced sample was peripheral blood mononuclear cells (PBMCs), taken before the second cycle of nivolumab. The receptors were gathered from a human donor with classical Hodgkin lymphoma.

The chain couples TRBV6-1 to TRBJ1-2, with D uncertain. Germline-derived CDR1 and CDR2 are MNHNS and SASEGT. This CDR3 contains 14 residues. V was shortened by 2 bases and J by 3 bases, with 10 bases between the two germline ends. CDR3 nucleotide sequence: TGTGCCAGCAGTGAAACCCGCCGCGACTATGGCTACACCTTC. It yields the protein CASSETRRDYGYTF.

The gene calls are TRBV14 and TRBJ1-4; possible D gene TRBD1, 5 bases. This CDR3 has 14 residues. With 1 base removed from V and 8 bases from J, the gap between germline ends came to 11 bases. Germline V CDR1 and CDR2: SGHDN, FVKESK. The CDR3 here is CASSQGIRDEKLFF. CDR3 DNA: TGTGCCAGCAGCCAAGGTATCAGGGACGAAAAACTGTTTTTT.

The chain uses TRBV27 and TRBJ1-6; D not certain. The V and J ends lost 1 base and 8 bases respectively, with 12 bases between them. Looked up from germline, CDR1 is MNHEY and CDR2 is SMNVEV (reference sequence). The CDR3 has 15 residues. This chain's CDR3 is CASSLYGPRDSPLHF. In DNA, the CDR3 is TGTGCCAGCAGTTTATATGGTCCTCGGGATTCACCCCTCCACTTT.

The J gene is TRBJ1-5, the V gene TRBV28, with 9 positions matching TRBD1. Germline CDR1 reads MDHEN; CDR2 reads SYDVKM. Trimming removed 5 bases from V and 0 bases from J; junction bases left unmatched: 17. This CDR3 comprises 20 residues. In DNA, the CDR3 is TGTGCCAGCAGTAACAGGGGGCAGTGGGGTAAGGCATATAGCAATCAGCCCCAGCATTTT. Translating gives CASSNRGQWGKAYSNQPQHF.

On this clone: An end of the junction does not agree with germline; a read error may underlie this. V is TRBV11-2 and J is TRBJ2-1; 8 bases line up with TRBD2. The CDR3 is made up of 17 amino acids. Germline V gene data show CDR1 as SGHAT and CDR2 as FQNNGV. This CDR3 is CVSSLLSRGGSYNEQFF. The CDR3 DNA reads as TGTGTCAGCAGCTTACTAAGCCGGGGGGGCTCCTACAATGAGCAGTTCTTC.

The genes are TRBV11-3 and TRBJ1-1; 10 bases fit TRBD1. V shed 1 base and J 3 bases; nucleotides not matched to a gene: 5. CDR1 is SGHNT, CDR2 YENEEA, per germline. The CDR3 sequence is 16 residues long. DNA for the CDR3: TGTGCCAGCAGCTTAGGACAGGGGGCCGGAGACACTGAAGCTTTCTTT. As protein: CASSLGQGAGDTEAFF.

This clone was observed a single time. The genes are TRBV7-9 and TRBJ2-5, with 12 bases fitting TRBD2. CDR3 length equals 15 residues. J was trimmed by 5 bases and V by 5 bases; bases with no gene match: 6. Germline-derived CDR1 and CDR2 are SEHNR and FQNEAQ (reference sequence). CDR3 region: CASSPLAGGRETQYF. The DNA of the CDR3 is TGTGCCAGCAGCCCACTAGCGGGGGGCCGCGAGACCCAGTACTTC. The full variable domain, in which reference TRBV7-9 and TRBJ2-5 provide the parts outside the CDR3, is DTGVSQNPRHKITKRGQNVTFRCDPISEHNRLYWYRQTLGQGPEFLTYFQNEAQLEKSRLLSDRFSAERPKGSFSTLEIQRTEQGDSAMYLCASSPLAGGRETQYFGPGTRLLVL.

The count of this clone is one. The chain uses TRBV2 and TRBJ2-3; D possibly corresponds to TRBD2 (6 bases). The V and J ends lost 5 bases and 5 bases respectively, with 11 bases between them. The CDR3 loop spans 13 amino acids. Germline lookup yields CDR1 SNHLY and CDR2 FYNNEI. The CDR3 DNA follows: TGTGCCAGCAGTTTGGACTACCAAGATACGCAGTATTTT. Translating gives CASSLDYQDTQYF.